A single T cell receptor (beta chain) is shown here with its context. This record belongs to a study of radiation and T cells in renal cell carcinoma. Using immunoSEQ multiplex PCR, the repertoire was profiled, and TCRdb retains in-frame clones only, with some absent. The sample comprises roughly 150,000 clones, 87% of which are singletons, and over 10% rests with the top ten. CDR3 length equals 17 residues. In germline, CDR1 is MGHRA, CDR2 YSYEKL. V was pared by 2 bases and J by 3 bases, with 16 bases between. The sample's time point: blood 2 weeks post-SBRT. Regarding treatment: 15 Gy SBRT to primary tumor, nephrectomy 4 weeks later.

The sequence derives from a woman between 50 and 59 years old with renal cell carcinoma. The source material was blood, sampled from a patient whose treatment included radiotherapy and nephrectomy. V gene TRBV4-1 combines with J gene TRBJ1-4; tentatively, D is TRBD1 (5 bases). CDR3 nucleotides: TGCGCCAGCAGCCAACGGCCGGTAGGGGATTCTAATGAAAAACTGTTTTTT. Translation gives CASSQRPVGDSNEKLFF.